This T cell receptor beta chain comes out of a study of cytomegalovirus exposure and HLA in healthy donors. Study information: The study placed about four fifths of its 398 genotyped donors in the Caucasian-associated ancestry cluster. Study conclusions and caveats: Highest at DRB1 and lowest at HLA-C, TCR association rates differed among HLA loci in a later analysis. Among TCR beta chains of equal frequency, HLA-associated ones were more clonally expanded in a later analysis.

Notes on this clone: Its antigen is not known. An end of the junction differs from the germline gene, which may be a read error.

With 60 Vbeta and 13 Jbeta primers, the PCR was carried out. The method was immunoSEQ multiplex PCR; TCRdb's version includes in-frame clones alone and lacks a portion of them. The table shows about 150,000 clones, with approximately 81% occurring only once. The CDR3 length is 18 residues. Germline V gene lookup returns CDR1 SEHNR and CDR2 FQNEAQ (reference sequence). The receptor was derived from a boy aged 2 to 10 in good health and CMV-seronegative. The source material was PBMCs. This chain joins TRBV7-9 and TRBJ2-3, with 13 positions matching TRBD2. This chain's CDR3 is CSSSPFRTSGGVTDTQYF. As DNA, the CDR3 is TGTTCCAGCAGCCCTTTCAGGACTAGCGGGGGAGTCACAGATACGCAGTATTTT.